This T cell receptor (beta chain) stems from a study of technical replicates of blood from a few donors. This table comes from immunoSEQ multiplex PCR, and its TCRdb copy is limited to in-frame clones, with some not included. Counted here are 85,000 to 100,000 clones, almost 96% occurring once; the ten biggest clones make up approximately 0.2%. This CDR3 contains 13 residues. In germline, CDR1 is WNHNN, CDR2 SYGVQD (reference sequence). V shed 6 bases and J 4 bases; nucleotides not matched to a gene: 3. This clone has only a few counts. This TCR was sampled from a human donor in good health. Sample: T cells isolated from PBMCs. The gene calls are TRBV10-1 and TRBJ1-5, with TRBD1 identical over 7 bases. CDR3 in amino acids: CASSRTGNQPQHF. CDR3 sequence (DNA): TGCGCCAGCAGCCGGACAGGTAATCAGCCCCAGCATTTT.